This is a list of T cell receptor beta chains from one sample in a study of OX40 agonist ivuxolimab in advanced cancers. Assay used: immunoSEQ multiplex PCR; TCRdb lists only in-frame clones, some missing. The sample records approximately 71,000 clones, about 82% being singletons. The source was CD4+ or CD8+ T cells sorted from blood, collected in a trial of the OX40 agonist ivuxolimab. The receptors derive from an adult with an advanced solid tumor such as melanoma, head and neck, liver or kidney cancer. Both conserved end residues are part of each CDR3. The D gene is left open where the match is weak. Clone sizes are given selectively: once, few, many, or a class where the clone is expanded.

len	d_gene	j_gene	v_gene	abundance	CDR3aa	CDR3nt
18	TRBD1	TRBJ2-1	TRBV7-6	.	CASSSEDADRASYNEQFF	TGTGCCAGCAGCTCCGAAGACGCGGACAGGGCGTCCTACAATGAGCAGTTCTTC
13	.	TRBJ2-6	TRBV7-9	.	CASIAAGANVLTF	TGTGCCAGCATAGCTGCTGGGGCCAACGTCCTGACTTTC
16	.	TRBJ2-1	TRBV5-1	.	CASSPDGQGFNNEQFF	TGCGCCAGCAGCCCGGACGGGCAGGGCTTTAACAATGAGCAGTTCTTC
14	.	TRBJ1-2	TRBV6-6	.	CASSTYPGGYGYTF	TGTGCCAGCAGTACCTATCCCGGCGGCTATGGCTACACCTTC
14	.	TRBJ1-6	TRBV6-1	.	CASSEVGKDSPLHF	TGTGCCAGCAGTGAAGTGGGTAAAGATTCACCCCTCCACTTT
14	.	TRBJ2-7	TRBV27	once	CASSPRVGSYEQYF	TGTGCCAGCAGTCCACGTGTGGGTTCCTACGAGCAGTACTTC
13	.	TRBJ2-4	TRBV18	.	CASSPREALIQYF	TGTGCCAGCTCACCACGGGAGGCCCTCATTCAGTACTTC
14	.	TRBJ1-1	TRBV6-4	.	CASSDSNRNTEAFF	TGTGCCAGCAGTGACTCGAACAGGAACACTGAAGCTTTCTTT
13	.	TRBJ1-2	TRBV18	few	CASSPSENYGYTF	TGTGCCAGCTCACCCTCAGAAAACTATGGCTACACCTTC
16	TRBD1	TRBJ2-1	TRBV7-2	.	CASSLGRDSSYNEQFF	TGTGCCAGCAGCTTAGGCCGGGACAGTTCTTACAATGAGCAGTTCTTC
14	.	TRBJ1-1	TRBV5-1	.	CASSLTGTGTEAFF	TGCGCCAGCAGCTTGACAGGGACCGGCACTGAAGCTTTCTTT
13	.	TRBJ1-1	TRBV5-1	.	CASSAGPSTEAFF	TGCGCCAGCAGTGCCGGGCCTAGCACTGAAGCTTTCTTT
16	TRBD2	TRBJ2-3	TRBV5-4	.	CASSLTSGSEADTQYF	TGTGCCAGCAGCTTGACTAGCGGGAGTGAGGCAGATACGCAGTATTTT
18	TRBD2	TRBJ2-1	TRBV7-9	.	CASSLALETSGAYNEQFF	TGTGCCAGCAGCTTAGCATTGGAGACTAGCGGAGCCTACAATGAGCAGTTCTTC
15	TRBD2	TRBJ2-7	TRBV19	.	CASSISGTSSYEQYF	TGTGCCAGTAGTATTTCCGGGACTAGCTCCTACGAGCAGTACTTC
18	.	TRBJ2-1	TRBV7-8	.	CASSLGRLGLEPYNEQFF	TGTGCCAGCAGCTTAGGGCGACTAGGTCTAGAGCCCTACAATGAGCAGTTCTTC